The 18 T cell receptor beta chains presented below share a single source sample, sequenced in a study of cytomegalovirus exposure and HLA in healthy donors. PCR employed 60 Vbeta and 13 Jbeta primers. Sequencing was performed with immunoSEQ multiplex PCR; in TCRdb, only in-frame clones are kept and a portion is missing. The sample includes about 180,000 clones, under 85% of them seen just once. Input material: PBMCs. These receptors were collected from a human donor in good health.

The chain links TRBV7-9 to TRBJ2-1, with D tentatively TRBD1 (6 bases). Trimming left V 5 bases short and J 4 bases short, with 18 bases between. Germline V CDR1 and CDR2: SEHNR, FQNEAQ (reference sequence). This CDR3 has 16 residues. CDR3 amino acids: CASSPTTGSSYNEQFF. CDR3 nucleotides: TGTGCCAGCAGCCCCACCACAGGGTCCTCGTACAATGAGCAGTTCTTC.

The rearrangement links TRBV5-8 to TRBJ1-6, with D perhaps TRBD1 (5 bases). The CDR3 is made up of 13 amino acids. The germline gives CDR1 SGHTS, CDR2 YDEGEE. Trimming shortened V by 4 bases and J by 7 bases, and 9 bases separated the two germline ends. As DNA, the CDR3 is TGTGCCAGCAGCCTGAGACAGAATTCACCCCTCCACTTT. As protein: CASSLRQNSPLHF.

The genes are TRBV19 and TRBJ1-4; 7 nucleotides line up with TRBD1. V lost 6 bases to trimming and J lost 8 bases; unmatched junction nucleotides: 12. In germline, CDR1 is LNHDA, CDR2 SQIVND (reference sequence). This CDR3 has 15 amino acids. CDR3 DNA sequence: TGTGCCAGTAGCCGAACCGGGACAGAGGTCGAAAAACTGTTTTTT. It specifies CASSRTGTEVEKLFF.

The V gene is TRBV7-9, the J gene TRBJ2-2; TRBD1 matches at 10 bases. CDR3 size: 15 residues. Germline V gene sequence: CDR1 SEHNR, CDR2 FQNEAQ (reference sequence). The V segment lost 5 bases and the J segment 6 bases; nucleotides outside the gene matches: 6. The CDR3 sequence is CASSTGTGVSGELFF. The CDR3 DNA sequence: TGTGCCAGCAGCACCGGGACAGGGGTGTCCGGGGAGCTGTTTTTT.

The chain recombines TRBV4-1 with TRBJ1-1, with TRBD1 identical over 7 bases. CDR1 is MGHRA and CDR2 is YSYEKL in the germline V gene. V was pared by 4 bases and J by 5 bases, with 10 bases of the junction left unmatched. The CDR3 totals 15 residues. The chain's CDR3 is CASSLRWTGGTEAFF. CDR3 bases: TGCGCCAGCAGCCTCAGGTGGACAGGTGGGACTGAAGCTTTCTTT.

This clone appeared a few times. J is TRBJ2-3 and V is TRBV4-2; tentative D call: TRBD2 (6 bases). V was trimmed by 0 bases and J by 2 bases, leaving 9 bases between them. The CDR3 sequence is 15 residues long. Germline V CDR1 and CDR2: LGHNA, YNFKEQ. In nucleotides, the CDR3 is TGTGCCAGCAGCCAAGATCCGGGGGACACAGATACGCAGTATTTT. Translated, it gives CASSQDPGDTDTQYF.

This rearrangement joins TRBV29-1 to TRBJ1-2, with 10 bases aligning to TRBD1. Unmatched junction bases numbered 5, after V lost 0 bases and J lost 7 bases. Germline V gene sequence: CDR1 SQVTM, CDR2 ANQGSEA. The CDR3 has 14 residues. The CDR3 nucleotides read TGCAGCGTTGAAGATCTACGGACAGGGGGTGGCTACACCTTC. This encodes CSVEDLRTGGGYTF.

The gene calls are TRBV11-2 and TRBJ1-2; D gene uncertain. This CDR3 is built from 13 residues. V was shortened by 3 bases and J by 7 bases, with 12 bases between the two germline ends. Germline-derived CDR1 and CDR2 are SGHAT and FQNNGV. The CDR3: CASSFEGAAGYTF. In DNA, the CDR3 is TGTGCCAGCAGCTTCGAGGGCGCAGCTGGCTACACCTTC.

The V gene is TRBV29-1, the J gene TRBJ2-7, with 10 nucleotides matching TRBD1. The CDR3 has 15 amino acids. Germline-derived CDR1 and CDR2 are SQVTM and ANQGSEA. Trimming removed 4 bases from V and 4 bases from J; junction bases left unmatched: 10. The CDR3 nucleotides read TGCAGCGTTGCCTGGACCGGGACAGGGGTATACGAGCAGTACTTC. Protein: CSVAWTGTGVYEQYF.

The chain combines TRBV6-4 with TRBJ1-5; 8 bases fit TRBD1. From germline, CDR1 is MRHNA and CDR2 SNTAGT. This CDR3 is 15 amino acids long. The V segment lost 6 bases and the J segment 2 bases; nucleotides outside the gene matches: 6. The CDR3 DNA is TGTGCCAGCAGAGCCAGGGGGCCAGGCAATCAGCCCCAGCATTTT. Protein product: CASRARGPGNQPQHF.

A word on this clone: One end of the junction varies from germline; a read error may be responsible. The genes are TRBV19 and TRBJ2-1; D might be TRBD1 (6 bases). This CDR3 is built from 14 residues. CDR1 is LNHDA and CDR2 is SQIVND in the germline V gene (reference sequence). The CDR3 DNA follows: TGTGTCAGTAGGCCCAGGGGCTCGAACAATGAGCAGTTCTTC. This gives the protein CVSRPRGSNNEQFF.

The V call is TRBV5-1, the J call TRBJ2-1; TRBD2 matches 7 bases. Losses at the gene ends were 3 bases for V and 8 bases for J; bases not matched to a gene: 5. This CDR3 has 13 residues. The germline CDR1 and CDR2 sequences are SGHRS and YFSETQ. CDR3 in amino acids: CASSSGRGYEQFF. CDR3 DNA: TGCGCCAGCAGCTCGGGGAGGGGATATGAGCAGTTCTTC.

The chain carries TRBV21-1 and TRBJ1-1; the table's TRBD1 call for D was not verified on the DNA. TRBV21-1 is given as a pseudogene. The CDR3 extends over 16 amino acids. CDR3 DNA: TGTGCCAGCAGCAAAGGTCCGGGACAGGGGAACACTGAAGCTTTCTTT. It encodes CASSKGPGQGNTEAFF.

This clone is a singleton in its sample. The chain recombines TRBV27 with TRBJ1-4; 9 bases fit TRBD1. V was clipped by 6 bases and J by 7 bases; unmatched bases: 12. The CDR3 sequence is 16 residues long. The germline gives CDR1 MNHEY, CDR2 SMNVEV (reference sequence). DNA of the CDR3: TGTGCCAGCAGCCTAACAGGGGGCTCGGTTTTTGAAAAACTGTTTTTT. Protein product: CASSLTGGSVFEKLFF.

In this sample, this clone turned up a few times. The rearrangement joins TRBV5-4 to TRBJ2-3; D unresolved. The CDR3 has 13 residues. The germline gives CDR1 SGHNT, CDR2 YYREEE (reference sequence). The V end was cut by 5 bases, the J end by 4 bases, with 11 bases between. As DNA, the CDR3 is TGTGCCAGCAGGTTTACCCAGGCAGATACGCAGTATTTT. Its protein is CASRFTQADTQYF.

This sequence joins TRBV18 and TRBJ1-1, with 8 bases fitting TRBD1. The CDR3 is 14 amino acids. Unmatched junction bases numbered 3, after V lost 2 bases and J lost 4 bases. Per germline, CDR1 KGHSH and CDR2 LQKENI. The CDR3 sequence is CASSPGQGATEAFF. The CDR3 DNA reads as TGTGCCAGCTCACCAGGCCAGGGGGCCACTGAAGCTTTCTTT.

The J gene is TRBJ1-1, the V gene TRBV4-3; D possibly corresponds to TRBD1 (5 bases). The CDR3 runs 15 residues. The germline V gene has CDR1 LGHNA and CDR2 YSLEER. Trimming cost V 0 bases and J 5 bases, with 13 bases left between them. CDR3 region: CASSQERGWRTEAFF. The CDR3 DNA reads TGCGCCAGCAGCCAAGAGCGGGGCTGGAGGACTGAAGCTTTCTTT.

The gene calls are TRBV4-3 and TRBJ2-2; 10 bases are a match to TRBD2. The CDR3 consists of 17 residues. The junction had 3 bases not matched to a gene; V was cut back by 1 base and J by 1 base. Germline CDR1 reads LGHNA; CDR2 reads YSLEER. Here the CDR3 reads CASSQGTSGVNTGELFF. CDR3 nucleotides: TGCGCCAGCAGCCAAGGCACTAGCGGGGTGAACACCGGGGAGCTGTTTTTT.